Many counts were recorded for the clone carrying this T cell receptor (beta chain). Its specificity is not known. This sample stems from a study of CD8 T cells in ankylosing spondylitis. Study outcomes and limitations: Within peripheral blood, clones linked to disease were CD8+ and relatively rare.

MiXCR, run by TCRdb on the 5' RACE reads, gives a single entry per CDR3 protein. The sample records hundreds of thousands of distinct CDR3 sequences, 8% to 10% being singletons. Germline V lookup: CDR1 SGHVS, CDR2 FQNEAQ. This CDR3 comprises 15 residues. V trimming: 5 bases; J trimming: 5 bases; junction bases outside the gene matches: 8. Sequencing used blood, either unsorted or a sorted T cell fraction (not recorded which). This TCR derives from a female donor with ankylosing spondylitis or in good health (not recorded which). The chain has TRBV7-8 and TRBJ2-1; 8 nucleotides agree with TRBD2. In DNA, the CDR3 is TGTGCCAGCAGCCCCGGCGGGACTAGGGACAATGAGCAGTTCTTC. Residues: CASSPGGTRDNEQFF.